The rows below give T cell receptor beta chains drawn from one sample of a study of blood T cell repertoires in COVID-19. Method: immunoSEQ multiplex PCR; TCRdb's copy keeps in-frame clones and lacks some. The sample lists 440,000 or so clones; roughly 90% were seen once. The sequenced material came from peripheral blood. The receptors were sampled from a middle-aged woman with COVID-19, enrolled during active disease. Each CDR3 is given with its conserved first and last residue. Each record gives: D gene, V gene, J gene, clone size, CDR3 DNA, CDR3 protein. The D gene is left open where the match is weak. Clone size is not always given. Where it is, it says once, few, many or a class for expanded clones.

>TRBD2|TRBV27|TRBJ2-2|NA
TGTGCCAGCAGTTTAATCTCCGGGAGGGGAACCGGGGAGCTGTTTTTT
CASSLISGRGTGELFF
>TRBD1|TRBV19|TRBJ2-7|NA
TGTGCCAGTAGTGCTCGGGACAGGGGAATCGCCTACGAGCAGTACTTC
CASSARDRGIAYEQYF
>NA|TRBV5-8|TRBJ1-1|NA
TGTGCCAGCAGAAACCCCGGGAGGGGGGAGATGGCTGAAGCTTTCTTT
CASRNPGRGEMAEAFF
>TRBD1|TRBV28|TRBJ1-3|NA
TGTGCCAGCCTGCGGGGACAGGGAAACACCATATATTTT
CASLRGQGNTIYF
>NA|TRBV7-2|TRBJ2-7|NA
TGTGCCAGCAGCTTACAAGAAAGTGCGGTGGGACATTGGTTCTACGAGCAGTACTTC
CASSLQESAVGHWFYEQYF
>NA|TRBV28|TRBJ1-4|NA
TGTGCCAGCAGTTTAGGAGGAGGGGCGAATGAAAAACTGTTTTTT
CASSLGGGANEKLFF
>NA|TRBV5-4|TRBJ2-4|NA
TGTGCCAGCAGCTTGGGGCGGGATGGGAAAAACATTCAGTACTTC
CASSLGRDGKNIQYF
>TRBD2|TRBV28|TRBJ2-7|few
TGTGCCAGCAGTAAAGTGAGCGGGAGGGCAGGAGAGCAGTACTTC
CASSKVSGRAGEQYF
>TRBD2|TRBV4-3|TRBJ2-1|NA
TGCGCCAGCAGCCAAAGACTAGCTACGTACAATGAGCAGTTCTTC
CASSQRLATYNEQFF
>TRBD2|TRBV11-2|TRBJ2-7|NA
TGTGCCAGCAGCTTACACCCGGGACTAGCGGGACTCGAGCAGTACTTC
CASSLHPGLAGLEQYF
>TRBD1|TRBV7-9|TRBJ1-4|NA
TGTGCCAGCAGCTTACAGGGGGCTGGTAATGAAAAACTGTTTTTT
CASSLQGAGNEKLFF
>NA|TRBV2|TRBJ1-5|NA
TGTGCCAGCAACGGGGGCAATCAGCCCCAGCATTTT
CASNGGNQPQHF
>TRBD1|TRBV5-1|TRBJ2-2|few
TGCGCCAGCAGCTCCACAGGGGGCGGGAGCGGGGAGCTGTTTTTT
CASSSTGGGSGELFF
>TRBD1|TRBV7-3|TRBJ1-2|NA
TGTGCCAGCAGCTTAACCGGGACAGTGAGCCCCAACTATGGCTACACCTTC
CASSLTGTVSPNYGYTF
>TRBD1|TRBV18|TRBJ1-4|NA
TGTGCCAGCTCTCGAGACAGGGTTGATGAAAAACTGTTTTTT
CASSRDRVDEKLFF
>TRBD1|TRBV5-1|TRBJ1-2|NA
TGCGCCAGCAGCTTGGATATTCCCGGACAGGGTCAGACCTATGGCTACACCTTC
CASSLDIPGQGQTYGYTF
>TRBD1|TRBV9|TRBJ2-7|NA
TGTGCCAGCAGCCCCGGACAGGACGAGCAGTACTTC
CASSPGQDEQYF
>TRBD1|TRBV5-1|TRBJ1-4|NA
TGCGCCAGCAGCTTTGGACAGGCCGGACGTGAAAAACTGTTTTTT
CASSFGQAGREKLFF
>NA|TRBV11-1|TRBJ1-5|NA
TGTGCCAGCAGCTTGAGCGGTCTCGATCAGCCCCAGCATTTT
CASSLSGLDQPQHF
>TRBD1|TRBV5-1|TRBJ2-3|NA
TGCGCCAGCAGCTCGGACAGGGGTGCAGATACGCAGTATTTT
CASSSDRGADTQYF
>NA|TRBV28|TRBJ1-6|NA
TGTGCCACCTCCGGGGGATACAATTCACCCCTCCACTTT
CATSGGYNSPLHF
>TRBD1|TRBV5-1|TRBJ2-1|NA
TGCGCCAGCAGCTCCGGGACAGCCGATTACAATGAGCAGTTCTTC
CASSSGTADYNEQFF
>NA|TRBV3-1/TRBV3-2|TRBJ1-6|NA
TGTGCCAGCAAACAGGGAAGTACCTATAATTCACCCCTCCACTTT
CASKQGSTYNSPLHF
>TRBD1|TRBV28|TRBJ1-5|few
TGTGCCAGCAGCCCGTCGGGACAGGGCAGCAATCAGCCCCAGCATTTT
CASSPSGQGSNQPQHF
>NA|TRBV9|TRBJ1-2|NA
TGTGCCAGCAGCGGGCAGGGTTTCGCTGGCTACACCTTC
CASSGQGFAGYTF
>NA|TRBV30|TRBJ1-4|NA
TGTGCCTGGAGTGTGGGCACCTCAACTAATGAAAAACTGTTTTTT
CAWSVGTSTNEKLFF
>NA|TRBV6-5|TRBJ1-1|NA
TGTGCCAGCACTATCAGGTCTTCCACTGAAGCTTTCTTT
CASTIRSSTEAFF